This TCR beta chain stems from a study of blood T cells in healthy people across ages. Combining a sample-barcoded 5' primer with a J-beta primer mix, a second PCR ran for roughly 7 to 12 cycles. Each of the samples gave a minimum of 2.5 million paired-end reads that contained CDR3. TCRdb re-analysed the 5' RACE reads in MiXCR, keeping a single row per CDR3 protein. This table holds about 570,000 distinct CDR3 sequences, 27% found once. This clonotype was counted a few times. Every participating donor contributed about 10 milliliters of peripheral blood through a draw. This CDR3 is 13 amino acids long. Trimming removed 3 bases at V and 5 bases at J, with 13 bases between. Germline V gene sequence: CDR1 SQVTM, CDR2 ANQGSEA.

The J gene is TRBJ1-1, the V gene TRBV29-1, with a tentative D call TRBD1 (6 bases). Material: blood. The receptor was derived from a woman in her 70s in good health. The chain's CDR3 is CSVDRGGRTEAFF. CDR3 sequence (DNA): TGCAGCGTTGATCGTGGGGGGCGGACTGAAGCTTTCTTT.